The sequence of this TCR beta chain was determined in a study of shared clonotypes between healthy human individuals. Clones were sequenced by immunoSEQ multiplex PCR, and TCRdb holds only the in-frame ones, with some missing. Of some 2,000,000 clones listed, approximately 94% are singletons. There are 15 residues in the CDR3. Per the germline V gene, CDR1 is MNHEY and CDR2 is SVGAGI. With 6 bases removed from V and 0 bases from J, the gap between germline ends came to 9 bases. Sequencing was done on a sample of naive CD4+ T cells sorted from blood. Sample subset: CD45RA+ positively selected. The V call is TRBV6-5, the J call TRBJ2-6, with unresolved D. This clonotype originated in a man aged 18 to 35 in good health. The CDR3 is CASRELGSGANVLTF. DNA for the CDR3: TGTGCCAGCAGAGAGCTTGGCTCTGGGGCCAACGTCCTGACTTTC.